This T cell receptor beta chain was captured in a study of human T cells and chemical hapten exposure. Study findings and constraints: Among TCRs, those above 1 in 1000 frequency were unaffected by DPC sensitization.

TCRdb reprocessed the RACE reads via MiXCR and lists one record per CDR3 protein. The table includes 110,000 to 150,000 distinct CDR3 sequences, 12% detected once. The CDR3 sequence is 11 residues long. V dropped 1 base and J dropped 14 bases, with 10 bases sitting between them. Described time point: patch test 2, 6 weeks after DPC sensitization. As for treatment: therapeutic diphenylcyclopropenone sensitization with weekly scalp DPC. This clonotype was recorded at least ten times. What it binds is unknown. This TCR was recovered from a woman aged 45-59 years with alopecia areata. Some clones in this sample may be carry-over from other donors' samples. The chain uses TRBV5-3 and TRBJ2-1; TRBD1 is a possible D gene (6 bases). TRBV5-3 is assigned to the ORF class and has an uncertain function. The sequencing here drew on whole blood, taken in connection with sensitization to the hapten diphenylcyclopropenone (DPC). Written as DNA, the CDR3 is TGTGCCAGAAGCTTGTCGACAGGAAAGTTCTTC. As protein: CARSLSTGKFF.